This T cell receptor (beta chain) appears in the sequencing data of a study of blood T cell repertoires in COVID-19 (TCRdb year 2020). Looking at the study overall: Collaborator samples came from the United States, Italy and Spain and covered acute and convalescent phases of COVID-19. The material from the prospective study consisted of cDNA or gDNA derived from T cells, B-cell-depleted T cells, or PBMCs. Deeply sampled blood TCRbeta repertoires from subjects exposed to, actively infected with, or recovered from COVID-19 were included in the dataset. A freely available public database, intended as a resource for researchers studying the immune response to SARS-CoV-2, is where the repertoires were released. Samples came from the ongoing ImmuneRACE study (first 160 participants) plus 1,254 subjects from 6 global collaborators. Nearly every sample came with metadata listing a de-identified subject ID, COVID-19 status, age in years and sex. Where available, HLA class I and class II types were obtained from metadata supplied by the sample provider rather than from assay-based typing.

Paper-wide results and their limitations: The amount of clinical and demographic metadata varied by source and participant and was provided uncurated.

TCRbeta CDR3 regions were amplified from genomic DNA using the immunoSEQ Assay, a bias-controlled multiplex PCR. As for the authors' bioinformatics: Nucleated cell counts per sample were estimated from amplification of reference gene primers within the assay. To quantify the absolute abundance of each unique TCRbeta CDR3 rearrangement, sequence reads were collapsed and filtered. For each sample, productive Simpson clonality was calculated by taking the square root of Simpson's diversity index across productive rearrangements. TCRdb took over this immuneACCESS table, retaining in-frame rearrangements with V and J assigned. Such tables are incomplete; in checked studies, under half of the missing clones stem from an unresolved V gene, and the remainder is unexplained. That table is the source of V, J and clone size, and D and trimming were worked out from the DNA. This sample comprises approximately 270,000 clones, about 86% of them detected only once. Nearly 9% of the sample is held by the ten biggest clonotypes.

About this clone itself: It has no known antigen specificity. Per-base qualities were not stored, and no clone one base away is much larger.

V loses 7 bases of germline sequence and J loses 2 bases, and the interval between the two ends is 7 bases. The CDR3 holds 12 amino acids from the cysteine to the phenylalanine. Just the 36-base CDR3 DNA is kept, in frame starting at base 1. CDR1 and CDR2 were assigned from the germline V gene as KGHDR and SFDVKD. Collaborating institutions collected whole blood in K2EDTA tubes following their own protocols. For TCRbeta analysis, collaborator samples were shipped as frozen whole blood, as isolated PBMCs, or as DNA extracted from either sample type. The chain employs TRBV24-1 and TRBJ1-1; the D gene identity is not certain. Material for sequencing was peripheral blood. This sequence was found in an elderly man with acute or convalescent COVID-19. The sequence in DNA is TGTGCCACCAGGGGCTTAAACACTGAAGCTTTCTTT. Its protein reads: CATRGLNTEAFF.